The T cell receptor beta chain under discussion was sequenced for a study of cytotoxic CD8 clonotypes in ibrutinib-treated CLL (dated by TCRdb to about 2021). With regard to the full study: The cohort was composed of some twelve relapsed/refractory and about 16 treatment-naive patients; IGHV unmutated status was identified in some 17 patients. Of the roughly 86 participants in the trial, 26 had longitudinal samples available. On average, each sample yielded 255,043 productive templates and 94,082 productive rearrangements. Cryopreserved peripheral blood mononuclear cells were obtained prior to treatment, at the time of response, and at either disease progression or sustained remission. Responses were partial in roughly 25 patients and complete in 2; after median approximately 67 months follow-up, some 15 stayed in remission and about 12 progressed. Every sample from remission and from progressive disease was obtained while the patients were still on ibrutinib. Samples at response were collected after a median of about 12 months of treatment, with a range of roughly 6 to 40 months.

Overall study outcomes, separate from this receptor: Clonality increased at ibrutinib response, stayed stable in sustained remission, and fell back toward baseline at progression. Public clonotypes were rare and either contracted or stayed stable during treatment, and the rise in clonality at ibrutinib response reflected the expansion of private clonotypes. Baseline clonality was found to be higher than that of age-matched healthy donors and was strongly correlated with circulating CD8+ T-cell counts. Sustained-remission and progressing patients did not have matched sampling times, and lymph node repertoires were not examined.

This clone was seen once. This clone's antigen is unknown. Base qualities are missing; no much larger clone stands one base away. Spanning cysteine to phenylalanine, the CDR3 consists of 13 amino acids. Only the CDR3 part of the read is kept: 39 bases, read in frame from the first base. V drops 4 bases and J drops 2 bases, leaving 6 bases in between. The germline V gene (reference sequence) supplies CDR1 WNHNN and CDR2 SYGVQD. On a MiSeq, deep resolution sequencing aimed for a depth between 1 in 1 million and 1 in 200,000 T cells, with each clonotype covered around 9.2x on average. The immunoSEQ hsTCRB Kit was used to generate the TCR beta libraries. As for the authors' bioinformatics: ImmunoSEQ Data Assistant and ImmunoSEQ Analyzer were used for data analysis, and V, D and J genes were assigned according to IMGT definitions. Clonality, which ranges from 0 to 1, was calculated as one minus the normalized Shannon entropy of productive rearrangement frequencies. Only overrepresented clonotypes making up at least 0.05% of the repertoire of each patient were included in the public clonotype analysis. Approximately 13 age-matched healthy donor repertoires from immuneACCESS served as clonality controls. TCRdb's version of the immuneACCESS table is confined to in-frame rearrangements and falls short of the full clone set. An unresolved V gene accounts for under half of the shortfall where checked; the remainder is of unknown origin. V, J and clone size derive from that table, while D and trimming were established from the DNA sequence. The sample table holds about 140,000 clones, of which over 75% were seen once. Of the sample, 6% to 9.5% is held by the ten largest clones.

For TCR beta library preparation, about 2 micrograms of genomic DNA was extracted from cryopreserved PBMCs. Longitudinal blood samples from CLL patients on ibrutinib monotherapy were analyzed using high-throughput TCR beta sequencing. The patients took part in an open-label, single-center phase 2 trial of ibrutinib monotherapy. This receptor was taken from a human donor with chronic lymphocytic leukemia. The material sequenced was PBMCs, taken after 36 months of ibrutinib treatment. This chain joins TRBV10-1 to TRBJ1-5; no D gene can be assigned with confidence. The nucleotide sequence is given as TGCGCCAGCAGTGTGAGCGGCAATCAGCCCCAGCATTTT. Translated, it gives CASSVSGNQPQHF.